This T cell receptor beta chain was sequenced during a study of T cells in Graves' hyperthyroidism and ophthalmopathy. Only a few counts were recorded for this clonotype. Using RNA transcripts as the source, TCR beta CDR3 regions were amplified. The HTBI set primed first-round TCR CDR3 RT-PCR. MiXCR, applied by TCRdb to the multiplex PCR reads, yields one record per CDR3 protein. This repertoire shows 730,000 or so distinct CDR3 sequences, about 17% found once; its top ten account for about a sixth. The specimen sequenced was blood. This receptor was obtained from a woman aged 50 to 60 with Graves' hyperthyroidism that later progressed to Graves' ophthalmopathy.

DNA for the CDR3: TGCAGTGCGCCCACAGGGTTTAACTATGGCTACACCTTC. Amino acids: CSAPTGFNYGYTF. V gene TRBV20-1 combines with J gene TRBJ1-2; D may be TRBD1 (6 bases). The CDR3 consists of 13 residues. Germline CDR1 is DFQATT and CDR2 is SNEGSKA (reference sequence). The V and J ends lost 6 bases and 1 base respectively, with 12 bases between them.